The clone carrying this T cell receptor (beta chain) was seen many times. Its antigen is unidentified. The record originates from a study of shared clonotypes between healthy human individuals. The method was immunoSEQ multiplex PCR; TCRdb's version includes in-frame clones alone and lacks a portion of them. Among hundreds of thousands of clones listed, about 80% were seen once. Findings and caveats of the study: Tissues were not sampled, only blood, and their repertoires likely differ.

Germline CDR1 SGDLS, CDR2 YYNGEE. The V and J ends lost 3 bases and 2 bases respectively, with 8 bases between them. This CDR3 is 13 amino acids long. The receptor comes from a woman aged 40 to 50 in good health. Some clones in this sample may be carry-over from other donors' samples. The specimen was PBMCs. The V gene is TRBV9, the J gene TRBJ2-5; the D is unclear. The CDR3 region is CASSAPSQETQYF. The CDR3 DNA sequence: TGTGCCAGCAGCGCCCCTAGTCAAGAGACCCAGTACTTC.